A selection of T cell receptor beta chains follows, all from one sample in a study of blood T cell repertoires in COVID-19. The protocol was immunoSEQ multiplex PCR, while the TCRdb copy is restricted to in-frame clones and leaves out a portion. The repertoire holds about 210,000 clones, 84% seen once, with approximately 8% in the top ten. The specimen sequenced was peripheral blood. The receptors shown here come from a woman in her forties or fifties with active or convalescent COVID-19. Each CDR3 is given with its conserved first and last residue. D genes are given only for firm matches. The size entry is marked missing in some rows and otherwise reads once, few, many or a size class.

TRBD1 TRBJ1-5 few TRBV19 TGTGCCAGTAGTGGAGACAGGGACAATCAGCCCCAGCATTTT CASSGDRDNQPQHF
. TRBJ1-5 . TRBV5-4 TGTGCCAGCAGCTATGGGGCTATGGGGCCCCAGCATTTT CASSYGAMGPQHF
. TRBJ2-3 . TRBV5-6 TGTGCCAGCAGCTTATACGCGGCCGGCACAGATACGCAGTATTTT CASSLYAAGTDTQYF
TRBD1 TRBJ1-1 . TRBV25-1 TGTGCCAGCAGTGTGCACCAGGGGGTCAACACTGAAGCTTTCTTT CASSVHQGVNTEAFF
TRBD1 TRBJ2-5 . TRBV12-3/TRBV12-4 TGTGCCAGCAGCGACAGGGGGCTCGTGACCCAGTACTTC CASSDRGLVTQYF
. TRBJ1-5 once TRBV18 TGTGCCAGCTCACCAAACATAGGGGGGCCCCAGCATTTT CASSPNIGGPQHF
. TRBJ2-7 . TRBV6-5 TGTGCCAGCGGACCTTCGGGGGCCTACGAGCAGTACTTC CASGPSGAYEQYF
. TRBJ1-4 . TRBV5-1 TGCGCCAGCAGCCTAGAGGGCTTATATGAAAAACTGTTTTTT CASSLEGLYEKLFF
. TRBJ1-4 once TRBV5-5 TGTGCCAGCAGCTTGCCGCGGCCAACTAATGAAAAACTGTTTTTT CASSLPRPTNEKLFF
TRBD1 TRBJ2-7 . TRBV5-4 TGTGCCAGCAGCCTGAGGACAGGTTTATACGAGCAGTACTTC CASSLRTGLYEQYF
TRBD2 TRBJ2-7 . TRBV9 TGTGCCAGCAGCGTACCCGGGAGGGACTACGAGCAGTACTTC CASSVPGRDYEQYF
. TRBJ1-2 . TRBV30 TGTGCCTGGCCCCCCCCTCGCAGCGACGAGCCCGATGGCTACACCTTC CAWPPPRSDEPDGYTF
TRBD2 TRBJ2-7 . TRBV7-2 TGTGCCAGCAGCTTAGGAGGCGGGGGGACAAACACCTACGAGCAGTACTTC CASSLGGGGTNTYEQYF
. TRBJ2-2 . TRBV11-2 TGTGCCAGCAGCTTAGGACTAGATCGCGACTACAGCCGCACCGGGGAGCTGTTTTTT CASSLGLDRDYSRTGELFF
TRBD2 TRBJ2-3 . TRBV30 TGTGCCTGGAGTGTCGGCGCGGGAGGGGGGGCAGATACGCAGTATTTT CAWSVGAGGGADTQYF
TRBD1 TRBJ1-3 . TRBV12-5 TGTGCTAGTGGTCAGACAGGGACCGGAAACACCATATATTTT CASGQTGTGNTIYF
. TRBJ1-6 once TRBV28 TGTGCCAGCATCTTTGGAGGCTCCTATAATTCACCCCTCCACTTT CASIFGGSYNSPLHF
. TRBJ2-1 . TRBV29-1 TGCAGCGTTGAAGGGCAGATGACAGGCGGAGGGTTCTTC CSVEGQMTGGGFF
. TRBJ1-5 . TRBV29-1 TGCAGCGTTCGCATGTCAGGGGTCAATCAGCCCCAGCATTTT CSVRMSGVNQPQHF
. TRBJ2-2 . TRBV27 TGTGCCAGCTCTAGCGAGAACACCGGGGAGCTGTTTTTT CASSSENTGELFF
TRBD1 TRBJ2-1 . TRBV24-1 TGTGCCACCAGTGATCGGACAGGAAAGATACACAATGAGCAGTTCTTC CATSDRTGKIHNEQFF
. TRBJ1-5 . TRBV6-1 TGTGCCAGCAGTGAATTGAGAGTGGGGGGAAATCAGCCCCAGCATTTT CASSELRVGGNQPQHF
TRBD1 TRBJ2-1 . TRBV3-1/TRBV3-2 TGTGCCAGCAGCCCTACGGACAGGGGGAATGAGCAGTTCTTC CASSPTDRGNEQFF
TRBD2 TRBJ2-3 . TRBV2 TGTGCCAGCAGTGACCTAGCGGGATTCGAGGATACGCAGTATTTT CASSDLAGFEDTQYF
. TRBJ1-2 . TRBV19 TGTGCCAGTTGGGACACCGCGGGCGGCTACACCTTC CASWDTAGGYTF
. TRBJ2-1 . TRBV7-2 TGTGCCAGCAGCTTAGGGGGCCTTGAGCAGTTCTTC CASSLGGLEQFF
. TRBJ2-2 . TRBV19 TGTGCCAGTACCATGACAGAAACGAACACCGGGGAGCTGTTTTTT CASTMTETNTGELFF